This TCR beta chain emerged from a study of beta chain features in type 1 diabetes. Study overall: Healthy donors and patients had similar age, gender and cell yields. Sorted cells, some 110,000,000 in number, were examined across all samples. Whole-study results and caveats: Within each of all four CD4+ subsets, Type 1 diabetes patients had TCRB CDR3s that were moderately but significantly shorter.

This CDR3 region has 11 residues. CDR1 DFQATT and CDR2 SNEGSKA come from the germline V gene (reference sequence). V lost 6 bases and J lost 3, with 6 bases in between. This clone has more than one count but fewer than ten. Its antigen is undetermined. The sample contains more than one DNA sequence encoding this CDR3. Stem cell-like memory, regulatory, central memory and naive CD4+ cells were sorted via CD45RO/CCR7/CD25/CD127/CD95/CD27. Investigators reverse transcribed all isolated RNA, so they sequenced expressed TCRB transcripts. Libraries were prepared by immunoSEQ multiplex PCR; TCRdb keeps only in-frame clonotypes and omits some of them. This sample has a few hundred thousand clones; approximately 10% occur once, and the top ten carry about 0.018%.

The material sequenced was naive CD4+ T cells from blood. This clonotype was sampled from a man aged 25-40 years with type 1 diabetes. The chain links TRBV20-1 to TRBJ2-1; D gene uncertain. The CDR3 DNA reads as TGCAGTGCCCCCAACTACAATGAGCAGTTCTTC. Residues: CSAPNYNEQFF.